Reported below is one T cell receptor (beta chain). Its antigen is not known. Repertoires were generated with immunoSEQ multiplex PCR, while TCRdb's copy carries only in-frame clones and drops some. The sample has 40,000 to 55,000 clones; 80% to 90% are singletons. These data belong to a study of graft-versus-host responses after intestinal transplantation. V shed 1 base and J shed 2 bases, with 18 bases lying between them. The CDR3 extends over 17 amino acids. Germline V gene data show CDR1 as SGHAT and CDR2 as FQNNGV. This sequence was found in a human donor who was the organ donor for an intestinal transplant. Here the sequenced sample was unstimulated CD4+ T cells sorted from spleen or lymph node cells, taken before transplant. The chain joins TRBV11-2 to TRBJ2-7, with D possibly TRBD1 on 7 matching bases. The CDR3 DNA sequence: TGTGCCAGCAGCTTAGCTCCAGGGGGGTCCGTAGCCTACGAGCAGTACTTC. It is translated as CASSLAPGGSVAYEQYF.